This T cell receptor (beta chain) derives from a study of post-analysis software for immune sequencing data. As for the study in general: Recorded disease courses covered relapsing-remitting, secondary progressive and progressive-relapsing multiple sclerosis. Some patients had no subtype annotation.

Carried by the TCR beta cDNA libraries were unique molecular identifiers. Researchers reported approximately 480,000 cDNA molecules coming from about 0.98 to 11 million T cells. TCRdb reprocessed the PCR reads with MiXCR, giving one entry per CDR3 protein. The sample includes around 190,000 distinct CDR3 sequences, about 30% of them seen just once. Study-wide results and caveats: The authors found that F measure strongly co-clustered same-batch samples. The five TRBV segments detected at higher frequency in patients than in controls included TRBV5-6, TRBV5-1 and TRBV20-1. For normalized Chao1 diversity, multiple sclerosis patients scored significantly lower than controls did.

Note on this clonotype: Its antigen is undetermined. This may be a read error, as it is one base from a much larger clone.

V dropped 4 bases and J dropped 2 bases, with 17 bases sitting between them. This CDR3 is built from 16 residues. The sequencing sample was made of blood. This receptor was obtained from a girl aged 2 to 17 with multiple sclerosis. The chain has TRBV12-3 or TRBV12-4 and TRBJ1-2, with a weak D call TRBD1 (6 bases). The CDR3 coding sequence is TGTGCCAGCAGTTCCATGCCAGGGCAGGGGAACTATGGCTACACCTTC. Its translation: CASSSMPGQGNYGYTF.